The 8 T cell receptor beta chains below were found in one sample sequenced in a study of blood T cells in healthy people across ages. Using a J-beta primer mix together with a sample-barcoded 5' primer, a second PCR was run for roughly 6 to 12 cycles. From the 5' RACE reads, TCRdb called clonotypes with MiXCR, one entry per CDR3 protein. The sample consists of approximately 400,000 distinct CDR3 sequences, roughly half of them appearing once. Sequencing used blood. Source of these receptors: a man between 60 and 70 years old in good health.

The chain recombines TRBV3-1 with TRBJ1-6, with D maybe TRBD1 (5 bases). The CDR3 is made up of 19 amino acids. V was shortened by 1 base and J by 2 bases, with 18 bases between the two germline ends. Per germline, CDR1 LGHDT and CDR2 YNNKEL (reference sequence). This CDR3 is CASSQVWDALGAYNSPLHF. In nucleotides, the CDR3 is TGTGCCAGCAGCCAAGTCTGGGACGCCCTGGGGGCCTATAATTCACCCCTCCACTTT.

The chain uses TRBV20-1 and TRBJ1-6; D ambiguous. Trimming stripped 1 base from V and 8 bases from J, with 15 bases between. Germline-derived CDR1 and CDR2 are DFQATT and SNEGSKA (reference sequence). The CDR3 length is 15 residues. CDR3: CSARGPGIQDSPLHF. The CDR3 nucleotides are TGCAGTGCTAGAGGACCGGGCATCCAGGATTCACCCCTCCACTTT.

The chain carries TRBV28 and TRBJ2-6; TRBD1 is a possible D gene (5 bases). Germline lookup yields CDR1 MDHEN and CDR2 SYDVKM. Between the trimmed V and J ends, which lost 7 bases and 2 bases, there was a span of 9 bases. The CDR3 consists of 14 residues. In nucleotides, the CDR3 is TGTGCCAGCACCAGGGTGACTGGGGCCAACGTCCTGACTTTC. Protein sequence: CASTRVTGANVLTF.

The J gene is TRBJ2-1, the V gene TRBV9; D call uncertain. V lost 5 bases and J 8 bases, leaving 5 bases between the germline ends. This CDR3 region has 10 residues. Germline CDR1 is SGDLS and CDR2 is YYNGEE. CDR3: CASSLHEQFF. Here the CDR3 DNA reads TGTGCCAGCAGTCTCCATGAGCAGTTCTTC. The entire variable domain, with the rest obtained from reference TRBV9 and TRBJ2-1, is as follows: DSGVTQTPKHLITATGQRVTLRCSPRSGDLSVYWYQQSLDQGLQFLIQYYNGEERAKGNILERFSAQQFPDLHSELNLSSLELGDSALYFCASSLHEQFFGPGTRLTVL.

The chain joins TRBV25-1 to TRBJ2-3, with D unresolved. V lost 4 bases and J lost 0, with 11 bases in between. CDR3 length: 15 amino acids. Germline lookup yields CDR1 MGHDK and CDR2 SYGVNS. The CDR3 protein is CASSGLRSSTDTQYF. Here the CDR3 DNA reads TGTGCCAGCAGTGGACTGCGGTCTAGCACAGATACGCAGTATTTT.

The rearrangement joins TRBV5-1 to TRBJ1-4; D is possibly TRBD1 (5 bases). The CDR3 runs 15 residues. Germline CDR1 reads SGHRS; CDR2 reads YFSETQ. V lost 7 bases and J 0 bases, leaving 13 bases between the germline ends. DNA for the CDR3: TGCGCCAGCCGTTCTTGGGGGTCAACTAATGAAAAACTGTTTTTT. Protein sequence: CASRSWGSTNEKLFF.

The chain employs TRBV7-2 and TRBJ2-7; no clear D gene. The closer fit of TRBJ2-5 to the DNA end suggests the J call may be wrong. The CDR3 extends over 13 amino acids. Germline CDR1 SGHTA, CDR2 FQGNSA. CDR3 sequence: CASSPDPIETQYF. CDR3 coding DNA: TGTGCCAGCAGCCCCGACCCAATAGAGACCCAGTACTTC.

The chain couples TRBV2 to TRBJ2-3; D remains ambiguous. Trimming left V 4 bases short and J 0 bases short, with 5 bases between. Looked up from germline, CDR1 is SNHLY and CDR2 is FYNNEI. The CDR3 has 13 amino acids. Here the CDR3 reads CASSVESTDTQYF. The DNA of the CDR3 is TGTGCCAGCAGTGTGGAGAGCACAGATACGCAGTATTTT.